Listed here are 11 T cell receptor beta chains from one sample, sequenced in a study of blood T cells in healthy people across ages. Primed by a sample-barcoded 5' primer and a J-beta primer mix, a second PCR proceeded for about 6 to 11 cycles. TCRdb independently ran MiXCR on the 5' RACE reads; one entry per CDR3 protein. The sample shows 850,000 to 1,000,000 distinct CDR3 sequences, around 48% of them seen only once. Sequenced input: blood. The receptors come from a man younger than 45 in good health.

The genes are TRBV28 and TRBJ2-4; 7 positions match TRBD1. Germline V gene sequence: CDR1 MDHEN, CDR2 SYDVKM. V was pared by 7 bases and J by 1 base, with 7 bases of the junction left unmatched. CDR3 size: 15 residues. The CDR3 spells CASKGQEFAKNIQYF. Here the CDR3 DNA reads TGTGCCAGCAAAGGACAGGAATTTGCCAAAAACATTCAGTACTTC.

In nucleotides, the CDR3 is TGTGCCAGCAGTACTAGACAGGGGACCACAGATACGCAGTATTTT. Protein: CASSTRQGTTDTQYF. The V gene is TRBV28, the J gene TRBJ2-3; 8 bases match TRBD1. J was trimmed by 2 bases and V by 5 bases; bases with no gene match: 6. Germline CDR1 and CDR2: MDHEN and SYDVKM. CDR3 length equals 15 residues.

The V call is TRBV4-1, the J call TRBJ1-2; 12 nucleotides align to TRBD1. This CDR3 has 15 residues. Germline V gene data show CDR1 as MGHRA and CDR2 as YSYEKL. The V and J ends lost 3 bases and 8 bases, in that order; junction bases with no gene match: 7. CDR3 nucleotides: TGCGCCAGCAGCCAGGATGGGACAGGGGGCAGAGGCTACACCTTC. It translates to CASSQDGTGGRGYTF.

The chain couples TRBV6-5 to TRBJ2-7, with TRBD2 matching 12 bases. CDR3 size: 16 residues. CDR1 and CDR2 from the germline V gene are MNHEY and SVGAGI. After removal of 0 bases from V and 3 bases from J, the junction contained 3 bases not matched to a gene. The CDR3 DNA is TGTGCCAGCAGTTACTCGAGACTAGCGGGGGTCTACGAGCAGTACTTC. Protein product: CASSYSRLAGVYEQYF.

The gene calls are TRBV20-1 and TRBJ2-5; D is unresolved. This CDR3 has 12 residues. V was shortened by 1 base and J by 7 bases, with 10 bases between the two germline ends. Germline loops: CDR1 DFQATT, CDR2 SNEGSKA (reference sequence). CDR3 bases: TGCAGTGCTAGAGCGCTGGCCGGGACCCAGTACTTC. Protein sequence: CSARALAGTQYF.

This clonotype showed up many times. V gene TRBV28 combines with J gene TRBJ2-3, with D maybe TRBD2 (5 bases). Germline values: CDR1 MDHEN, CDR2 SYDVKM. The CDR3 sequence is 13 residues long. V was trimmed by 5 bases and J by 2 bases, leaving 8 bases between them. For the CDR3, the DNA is TGTGCCAGCAGTCGGGGTCTCACAGATACGCAGTATTTT. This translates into CASSRGLTDTQYF.

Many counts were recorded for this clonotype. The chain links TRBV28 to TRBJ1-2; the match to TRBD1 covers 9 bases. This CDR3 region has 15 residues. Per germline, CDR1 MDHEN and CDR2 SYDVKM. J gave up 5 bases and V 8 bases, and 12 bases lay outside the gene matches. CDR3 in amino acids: CASGGQGLSAYGYTF. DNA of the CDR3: TGTGCCAGCGGAGGACAGGGGTTATCGGCTTATGGCTACACCTTC.

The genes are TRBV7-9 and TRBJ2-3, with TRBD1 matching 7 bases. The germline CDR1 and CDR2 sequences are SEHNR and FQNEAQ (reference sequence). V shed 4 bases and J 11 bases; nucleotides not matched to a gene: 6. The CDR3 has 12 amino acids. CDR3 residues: CASSSGQFRQYF. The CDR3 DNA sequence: TGTGCCAGCAGCTCGGGACAGTTTAGGCAGTATTTT. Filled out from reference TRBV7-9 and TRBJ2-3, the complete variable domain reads DTGVSQNPRHKITKRGQNVTFRCDPISEHNRLYWYRQTLGQGPEFLTYFQNEAQLEKSRLLSDRFSAERPKGSFSTLEIQRTEQGDSAMYLCASSSGQFRQYFGPGTRLTVL.

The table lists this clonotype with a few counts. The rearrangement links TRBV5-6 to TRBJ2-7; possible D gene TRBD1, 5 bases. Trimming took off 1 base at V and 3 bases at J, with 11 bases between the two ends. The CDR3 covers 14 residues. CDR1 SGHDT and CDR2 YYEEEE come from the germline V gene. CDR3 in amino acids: CASSLRQGHYEQYF. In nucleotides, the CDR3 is TGTGCCAGCAGCTTGAGGCAGGGCCACTACGAGCAGTACTTC.

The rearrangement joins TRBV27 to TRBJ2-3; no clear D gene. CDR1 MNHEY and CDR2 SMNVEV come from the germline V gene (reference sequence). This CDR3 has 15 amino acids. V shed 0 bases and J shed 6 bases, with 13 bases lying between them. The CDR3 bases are TGTGCCAGCAGTTTATCGGCCCACATGGTGGATACGCAGTATTTT. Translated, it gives CASSLSAHMVDTQYF.

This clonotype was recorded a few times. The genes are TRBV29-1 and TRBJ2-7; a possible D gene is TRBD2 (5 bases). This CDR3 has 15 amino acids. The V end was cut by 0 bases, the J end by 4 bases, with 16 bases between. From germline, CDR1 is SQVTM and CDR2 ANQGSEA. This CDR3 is CSVEEVFLSGYEQYF. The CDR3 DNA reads TGCAGCGTTGAAGAAGTGTTTTTGTCGGGATACGAGCAGTACTTC.